The rows below give T cell receptor beta chains drawn from one sample of a study of shared clonotypes between healthy human individuals. Only in-frame clones appear in the TCRdb table, and some are missing; sequencing was by immunoSEQ multiplex PCR. The repertoire holds nearly 750,000 clones, with 72% as singletons. Sequencing was performed on memory CD4+ T cells sorted from blood. The source of these receptors is a woman in her 30s in good health. CDR3s include the opening cysteine and the closing phenylalanine or tryptophan. Fields, in order: clone size, V gene, J gene, D gene, CDR3 DNA, CDR3 protein. The D gene is left open where the match is weak. The size entry is marked missing in some rows and otherwise reads once, few, many or a size class.

.,TRBV2,TRBJ2-5,.,TGTGCCAGCACCCATCGCAGGGCTGAAGAGACCCAGTACTTC,CASTHRRAEETQYF
.,TRBV6-4,TRBJ2-3,TRBD1,TGTGCCAGCAGCAAAAGCGGACAGGGGCCTGGAGGCACAGATACGCAGTATTTT,CASSKSGQGPGGTDTQYF
.,TRBV19,TRBJ2-7,TRBD2,TGTGCCAGTAGTCTACTCGGGACTAGCGGGGGCGAGCAGTACTTC,CASSLLGTSGGEQYF
.,TRBV30,TRBJ2-7,TRBD1,TGTGCCTGGACTGGACAGGGCGTTGTTGGAACCTACGAGCAGTACTTC,CAWTGQGVVGTYEQYF
.,TRBV19,TRBJ2-4,.,TGTGCCAGTAGTCTAAATCGTCTCCCTCAAGGGCAAAACATTCAGTACTTC,CASSLNRLPQGQNIQYF
.,TRBV28,TRBJ1-2,TRBD1,TGTGCCAGCAGATCTCCAGGGGGCGGGAGCTATGGCTACACCTTC,CASRSPGGGSYGYTF
few,TRBV30,TRBJ1-6,TRBD1,TGTGCCTGGACACCAGGGGGTACTTATAATTCACCCCTCCACTTT,CAWTPGGTYNSPLHF
many,TRBV14,TRBJ2-5,TRBD2,TGTGCCAGCAGCACCCGAATAAGCGGGATCACGGAGACCCAGTACTTC,CASSTRISGITETQYF
.,TRBV19,TRBJ1-5,TRBD1,TGTGCCAGTAGTGAGACAGGGAGGGGAAATCAGCCCCAGCATTTT,CASSETGRGNQPQHF
.,TRBV28,TRBJ2-7,.,TGTGCCAGCAGTCGCCGACAGCGGAGCTCCTACGAGCAGTACTTC,CASSRRQRSSYEQYF
.,TRBV5-1,TRBJ2-7,TRBD1,TGCGCCAGCAGCTTGGTAGCAGGGGGCTACGAGCAGTACTTC,CASSLVAGGYEQYF
.,TRBV29-1,TRBJ2-3,TRBD2,TGCAGCGTTGAACTAGCGGAAGCCCTAAGCACAGATACGCAGTATTTT,CSVELAEALSTDTQYF
few,TRBV28,TRBJ1-4,TRBD1,TGTGCCAGCAGTGTCTCACAGGGGGCCCTTAATGAAAAACTGTTTTTT,CASSVSQGALNEKLFF